One T cell receptor (beta chain) is described in this entry. Which antigen it targets is not known. Within one base of it there is no much larger clone, and no base qualities were kept. This sample is part of a study of beta chain features in type 1 diabetes (dated by TCRdb to 2016 to 2018). For the wider study: No differences in mean age, gender distribution, total cell number or subset yield were found between patients and healthy donors. In the study, TCRB repertoires of sorted circulating CD4+ T cell subsets from recently diagnosed type 1 diabetes patients were compared with those of matched healthy donors. Naive and central memory subsets were obtained from all 30 or so donors, but regulatory and stem cell-like memory subsets were isolated from only 8 patients and 8 healthy donors. A total of 100 million to 110 million sorted cells were examined across all samples, and a strong correlation was observed between cell number per subset and RNA yield. The full study reports these points: Sequencing cDNA rather than genomic DNA could over-represent highly expressing activated cells, although activation and CD3 levels did not differ between groups. PCR may preferentially amplify shorter templates, but because patient and control samples were amplified and corrected together, any resulting skew would affect both groups equally. In all four CD4+ subsets, TCRB CDR3 length was moderately but significantly shorter in type 1 diabetes patients. Only small numbers of individuals were included in the HLA sub-analyses, which left unresolved whether HLA type had any influence on TCRB rearrangement. Naive, central memory and regulatory TCRB repertoires appeared to be more similar among patients than among healthy donors. At VDJ recombination sites, type 1 diabetes patients had fewer insertions and more deleted nucleotides, which implies abnormalities in thymic rearrangement.

Each donor gave one peripheral blood draw, averaging approximately 0.11 L, which was collected into heparinised tubes. A BD FACSAria II was used to sort naive, central memory, regulatory and stem cell-like memory CD4+ T cells with a panel that included CD45RO, CCR7, CD25, CD127, CD95 and CD27. Purity was above 98% for every sorted population. PBMCs were isolated right away by Lymphoprep density gradient centrifugation and were stained directly, without culture. So that batch effects would be minimized, each experiment stained and sorted samples in pairs, pairing one healthy donor with one patient. The entire amount of isolated RNA was reverse transcribed using the High Capacity cDNA Reverse Transcription Kit, so the sequenced TCRB transcripts were expressed ones. Deep immunoSEQ sequencing was performed on naive, central memory and regulatory T cell samples, with an average of roughly 4 million total reads per sample. After sorted cells were lysed in RLT buffer, RNA was extracted with DNase-treated RNeasy Micro or Mini kits, with the choice depending on cell number. To prevent cross-contamination, every cell subset was processed on its own, while patient and healthy donor samples were processed together. TCRB sequences were amplified from cDNA with the immunoSEQ multiplex PCR, producing 87-bp fragments spanning the CDR3 region. Amplicons were sequenced on the Illumina HiSeq platform. As for the authors' bioinformatics: Synthetic template baselines were used to correct PCR bias computationally, reads within Hamming distance 2 were collapsed together, and singletons that could not be merged were discarded. By aligning reads against IMGT, V, D and J genes, CDR3 length, and insertions or deletions at six rearrangement sites were assigned. Within each subset, clonotype counts were normalized to the number of sorted cells before true diversity and Gini coefficients were calculated with the tcR R package. The overlap coefficient, calculated on TCRB nucleotide sequences, was used to quantify repertoire sharing. Held by TCRdb, this immuneACCESS table contains in-frame sequences only and omits some clones. Under half of the omission traces to an unresolved V gene where checked; the cause of the rest is unknown. Clone size and the V and J calls come from that table; the DNA yielded D and trimming. The sample profile shows about 150,000 clones; roughly 8% of them were found once. The ten most abundant clones make up roughly 0.5% of the sample.

Trimming accounts for 0 bases at V and 2 bases at J, while the number of junction bases matched to no gene is 1. CDR1 and CDR2, per the germline V gene, are SGHTA and FQGNSA. From the cysteine through the phenylalanine, the CDR3 covers 15 amino acids. The retained sequence is limited to the CDR3, 45 bases, with the frame set at the first base. Sequencing was performed on central memory CD4+ T cells from blood. Recombination joined TRBV7-2 with TRBJ1-2, with 9 central nucleotides matching TRBD1. This receptor was taken from a man between 18 and 29 years old with type 1 diabetes. The CDR3 sequence is CASSLAGTGNYGYTF. Read as DNA, the sequence is TGTGCCAGCAGCTTAGCGGGGACAGGGAACTATGGCTACACCTTC.